Below, 28 T cell receptor beta chains from the same sample are listed, as sequenced in a study of immune evolution from preneoplasia to lung adenocarcinoma (dated by TCRdb to the early 2020s). Libraries were made using the immunoSEQ multiplex PCR assay. The table comes from immuneACCESS by way of TCRdb, which keeps in-frame sequences with V and J called. Part of the clones is missing from these tables; in studies checked, under half for an unresolved V gene and the rest for unknown reasons. The sample profile shows thousands of clones; 80% to 90% of them were found once. The leading ten clones occupy 5.8% of the sample. Sequencing was done on a sample of FFPE minimally invasive lung adenocarcinoma tissue. Interpreted using the paper, the cell subset or site label stands for: micro-invasive lung adenocarcinoma (MIA). Every receptor here comes from a person aged 65 to 85 with lung adenocarcinoma.

CDR3 sequence: CASSPPAGVNTQYF. The CDR3 DNA reads TGTGCCAGCTCACCACCCGCAGGGGTTAATACGCAGTATTTT. The chain joins TRBV18 to TRBJ2-3, with D possibly TRBD1 on 6 matching bases. This CDR3 comprises 14 residues. V was shortened by 0 bases and J by 7 bases, with 11 bases between the two germline ends. Germline CDR1 is KGHSH and CDR2 is LQKENI.

This chain links TRBV7-3 with TRBJ1-1; D unresolved. The CDR3 has 17 residues. V was pared by 4 bases and J by 0 bases, with 18 bases between. Per germline, CDR1 SGHTA and CDR2 FQGTGA. The CDR3, as DNA: TGTGCCAGCAGCTCCGGACTACCCTGCCCGGTGAACACTGAAGCTTTCTTT. Its translation is CASSSGLPCPVNTEAFF.

This clone was found a few times. CDR3 amino acids: CASSPQGSNSPLHF. In DNA form, the CDR3 reads TGTGCCAGCTCACCACAGGGGAGCAATTCACCCCTCCACTTT. V usage is TRBV18 and J usage is TRBJ1-6; the D gene is possibly TRBD1 (5 bases). V was clipped by 1 base and J by 7 bases, with 8 bases between them. Germline CDR1 KGHSH, CDR2 LQKENI. The CDR3 length is 14 residues.

This chain links TRBV15 with TRBJ2-7; D might be TRBD1 (5 bases). Trimming cost V 4 bases and J 5 bases, with 24 bases left between them. The CDR3 consists of 17 residues. Germline values: CDR1 LNHNV, CDR2 YYDKDF (reference sequence). CDR3 in amino acids: CATSIRSRGYRPDEQYF. As DNA, the CDR3 is TGTGCCACCAGCATCCGCAGTAGAGGTTACAGGCCCGACGAGCAGTACTTC.

The chain recombines TRBV29-1 with TRBJ2-5; perhaps TRBD1 as D (8 bases). CDR1 is SQVTM and CDR2 is ANQGSEA in the germline V gene. V was shortened by 8 bases and J by 4 bases, with 17 bases between the two germline ends. The CDR3 extends over 13 amino acids. The CDR3 sequence: CSHNHRGGETQYF. The CDR3 coding sequence is TGCAGCCACAACCACAGGGGGGGAGAGACCCAGTACTTC.

This rearrangement joins TRBV6-5 to TRBJ1-2; 9 nucleotides agree with TRBD1. The V gene end was trimmed by 0 bases and the J gene end by 8 bases; junction bases not matched to a gene: 7. The CDR3 totals 15 residues. Per germline, CDR1 MNHEY and CDR2 SVGAGI. CDR3 coding DNA: TGTGCCAGCAGTTACTCTATTACAGGGGGCGGCGGCTACACCTTC. It translates to CASSYSITGGGGYTF.

The V and J genes are TRBV11-2 and TRBJ2-5, with 12 bases identical to TRBD2. Germline V gene sequence: CDR1 SGHAT, CDR2 FQNNGV. After removal of 2 bases from V and 5 bases from J, the junction contained 6 bases not matched to a gene. This CDR3 is built from 16 residues. In DNA, the CDR3 is TGTGCCAGCAGCTTACTAGCGGGGGGGCCGGAGGAGACCCAGTACTTC. Protein sequence: CASSLLAGGPEETQYF.

This rearrangement joins TRBV7-3 to TRBJ1-1; D is unclear. Looked up from germline, CDR1 is SGHTA and CDR2 is FQGTGA. V dropped 1 base and J dropped 2 bases, with 5 bases sitting between them. This CDR3 is built from 13 residues. The CDR3 DNA is TGTGCCAGCAGCTTAAGCAGTAACACTGAAGCTTTCTTT. Amino acids: CASSLSSNTEAFF.

The rearrangement joins TRBV7-8 to TRBJ1-3; TRBD1 agrees at 8 bases. The V gene end was trimmed by 5 bases and the J gene end by 10 bases; junction bases not matched to a gene: 10. The germline V gene encodes CDR1 SGHVS and CDR2 FQNEAQ. The CDR3 sequence is 14 residues long. As DNA, the CDR3 is TGTGCCAGCAGCCCCCACCCCGGACAGGGTACCATATATTTT. It codes for CASSPHPGQGTIYF.

The gene calls are TRBV9 and TRBJ2-5; D remains ambiguous. Trimming pared 0 bases from V and 1 base from J, leaving 10 bases between. Germline assignment: CDR1 SGDLS and CDR2 YYNGEE. The CDR3 contains 15 residues. As DNA, the CDR3 is TGTGCCAGCAGCGTAGGTAGACCCACCCAAGAGACCCAGTACTTC. It encodes CASSVGRPTQETQYF.

This clone was detected only a few times. The chain links TRBV9 to TRBJ2-3; the match to TRBD1 covers 10 bases. Germline lookup yields CDR1 SGDLS and CDR2 YYNGEE. CDR3 length: 14 residues. V lost 3 bases, J lost 4 bases, and 2 bases stayed unmatched. The CDR3 reads CASSAGQGPDTQYF. For the CDR3, the DNA is TGTGCCAGCAGCGCGGGACAGGGGCCAGATACGCAGTATTTT.

This CDR3 is CASSLGTGGTGELFF. The CDR3 nucleotides read TGTGCCAGCAGCCTTGGGACAGGCGGCACCGGGGAGCTGTTTTTT. J is TRBJ2-2 and V is TRBV28; 8 nucleotides line up with TRBD1. This CDR3 region has 15 residues. Germline V gives CDR1 MDHEN, CDR2 SYDVKM. V lost 6 bases to trimming and J lost 4 bases; unmatched junction nucleotides: 7. The whole variable domain, filled in from reference TRBV28 and TRBJ2-2, reads DVKVTQSSRYLVKRTGEKVFLECVQDMDHENMFWYRQDPGLGLRLIYFSYDVKMKEKGDIPEGYSVSREKKERFSLILESASTNQTSMYLCASSLGTGGTGELFFGEGSRLTVL.

The rearrangement joins TRBV4-1 to TRBJ2-5, with TRBD2 matching over 12 bases. Germline V gene data show CDR1 as MGHRA and CDR2 as YSYEKL. V lost 4 bases, J lost 5 bases, and 8 bases stayed unmatched. This CDR3 comprises 16 residues. The CDR3: CASSPEGLAGSETQYF. CDR3 DNA: TGCGCCAGCAGCCCAGAGGGACTAGCGGGTAGCGAGACCCAGTACTTC.

The V and J genes are TRBV30 and TRBJ1-2; D is uncertain. This CDR3 spans 14 amino acids. The germline V gene encodes CDR1 GTSNPN and CDR2 SVGIG (reference sequence). With 2 bases removed from V and 3 bases from J, the gap between germline ends came to 13 bases. Written as DNA, the CDR3 is TGTGCCTGGAGTTTGCCTCTTTGGGACTATGGCTACACCTTC. This translates into CAWSLPLWDYGYTF.

The chain uses TRBV9 and TRBJ2-3; possibly TRBD2 for D (5 bases). The germline gives CDR1 SGDLS, CDR2 YYNGEE. This CDR3 spans 14 amino acids. V was clipped by 2 bases and J by 4 bases, with 11 bases between them. Here the CDR3 DNA reads TGTGCCAGCAGCGTCCTCCGAGGGTCAGATACGCAGTATTTT. Its translation: CASSVLRGSDTQYF.

The V gene is TRBV11-2, the J gene TRBJ2-7; 10 bases match TRBD1. V was pared by 4 bases and J by 3 bases, with 6 bases of the junction left unmatched. The CDR3 totals 15 residues. Germline-derived CDR1 and CDR2 are SGHAT and FQNNGV. The CDR3 DNA follows: TGTGCCAGCAGCTCGTTAGACAGGGGGCTCTACGAGCAGTACTTC. It translates to CASSSLDRGLYEQYF.

V usage is TRBV5-4 and J usage is TRBJ1-2; tentatively, D is TRBD1 (5 bases). The germline V and J ends were trimmed by 0 bases and 4 bases, with 13 bases remaining between them. There are 15 residues in the CDR3. Germline V lookup: CDR1 SGHNT, CDR2 YYREEE (reference sequence). In DNA, the CDR3 is TGTGCCAGCAGCTTGGCCTCGGTTGACAGCTATGGCTACACCTTC. Translated: CASSLASVDSYGYTF. Full variable domain (missing parts from reference TRBV5-4 and TRBJ1-2): ETGVTQSPTHLIKTRGQQVTLRCSSQSGHNTVSWYQQALGQGPQFIFQYYREEENGRGNFPPRFSGLQFPNYSSELNVNALELDDSALYLCASSLASVDSYGYTFGSGTRLTVV.

This chain links TRBV6-1 with TRBJ1-2; 9 bases are a match to TRBD1. V shed 1 base and J 8 bases; nucleotides not matched to a gene: 5. The CDR3 is made up of 14 amino acids. Germline V CDR1 and CDR2: MNHNS, SASEGT. This CDR3 is CASSEDRGRWGYTF. DNA for the CDR3: TGTGCCAGCAGTGAAGACAGGGGGCGATGGGGCTACACCTTC.

The V and J genes are TRBV27 and TRBJ2-7, with 10 bases matching TRBD2. The length of the CDR3 is 14 residues. The J segment lost 6 bases and the V segment lost 6 bases, leaving 8 bases of the junction unmatched. CDR1 and CDR2 (germline): MNHEY, SMNVEV (reference sequence). The CDR3 coding sequence is TGTGCCAGCAGCCCTGAGCGGGGGGGGCTCGAGCAGTACTTC. Its translation: CASSPERGGLEQYF.

The chain carries TRBV5-5 and TRBJ2-5, with D uncertain. This CDR3 is 12 amino acids long. V was clipped by 0 bases and J by 4 bases, with 4 bases between them. CDR1 is SGHKS, CDR2 YYEKEE, per germline (reference sequence). CDR3 in DNA: TGTGCCAGCAGCTTGGCCCTAGAGACCCAGTACTTC. It yields the protein CASSLALETQYF. Full variable domain (missing parts from reference TRBV5-5 and TRBJ2-5): DAGVTQSPTHLIKTRGQQVTLRCSPISGHKSVSWYQQVLGQGPQFIFQYYEKEERGRGNFPDRFSARQFPNYSSELNVNALLLGDSALYLCASSLALETQYFGPGTRLLVL.

The rearrangement links TRBV19 to TRBJ2-7; D not certain. Deletions cut 1 base from V and 4 bases from J, with 11 bases between. The V gene's germline CDR1 is LNHDA and CDR2 SQIVND (reference sequence). The CDR3 is 14 amino acids. This chain's CDR3 is CASSIAIEVYEQYF. The CDR3 bases are TGTGCCAGTAGTATAGCGATAGAAGTGTACGAGCAGTACTTC.

The gene calls are TRBV19 and TRBJ1-5, with a tentative D call TRBD1 (6 bases). The CDR3 contains 14 residues. Germline CDR1 and CDR2: LNHDA and SQIVND (reference sequence). The V and J ends lost 10 bases and 0 bases respectively, with 13 bases between them. The CDR3 region has the DNA TGTGCCACCTCGGACAGAACTAGCAATCAGCCCCAGCATTTT. Its translation is CATSDRTSNQPQHF.

The V gene is TRBV9, the J gene TRBJ1-1; maybe TRBD1 (5 bases). The CDR3 consists of 14 residues. The V end lost 2 bases, the J end lost 0 bases, and 8 bases lay between the germline ends. The V gene's germline CDR1 is SGDLS and CDR2 YYNGEE. CDR3 protein: CASSVATVNTEAFF. The CDR3 nucleotides read TGTGCCAGCAGCGTCGCGACAGTGAACACTGAAGCTTTCTTT.

This clone appeared once. This chain joins TRBV28 and TRBJ1-6; D perhaps matches TRBD1 (6 bases). V shed 2 bases and J shed 2 bases, with 10 bases lying between them. The CDR3 totals 16 residues. Germline V gene data show CDR1 as MDHEN and CDR2 as SYDVKM. CDR3 nucleotides: TGTGCCAGCAGTTTACAGGGGATTCCCTATAATTCACCCCTCCACTTT. This translates into CASSLQGIPYNSPLHF.

V gene TRBV6-1 combines with J gene TRBJ2-5, with TRBD2 identical over 13 bases. This CDR3 has 15 amino acids. Looked up from germline, CDR1 is MNHNS and CDR2 is SASEGT. Losses at the gene ends were 3 bases for V and 2 bases for J; bases not matched to a gene: 0. The CDR3 DNA reads TGTGCCAGCAGTGAGACTAGCGGGGGGCAAGAGACCCAGTACTTC. Amino acids: CASSETSGGQETQYF.

This chain uses TRBV2 with TRBJ1-2, with D perhaps matching TRBD1 (6 bases). V dropped 6 bases and J dropped 3 bases, with 17 bases sitting between them. Germline-derived CDR1 and CDR2 are SNHLY and FYNNEI. The CDR3 sequence is 15 residues long. Here the CDR3 reads CASRDTGYLDYGYTF. Written as DNA, the CDR3 is TGTGCCAGCAGGGATACAGGGTATCTGGACTATGGCTACACCTTC.

The chain carries TRBV7-6 and TRBJ2-7; tentatively, D is TRBD1 (5 bases). Per the germline V gene, CDR1 is SGHVS and CDR2 is FNYEAQ. The V end was cut by 0 bases, the J end by 4 bases, with 16 bases between. CDR3 length equals 16 residues. This CDR3 reads CASSLAQGHAAYEQYF. CDR3 sequence (DNA): TGTGCCAGCAGCTTAGCACAAGGACACGCAGCTTACGAGCAGTACTTC. The full variable domain, rest sourced from reference TRBV7-6 and TRBJ2-7, is GAGVSQSPRYKVTKRGQDVALRCDPISGHVSLYWYRQALGQGPEFLTYFNYEAQQDKSGLPNDRFSAERPEGSISTLTIQRTEQRDSAMYRCASSLAQGHAAYEQYFGPGTRLTVT.

This rearrangement joins TRBV6-6 to TRBJ2-1; D unresolved. Trimming left V 2 bases short and J 0 bases short, with 8 bases between. CDR1 and CDR2 from the germline V gene are MNHNY and SVGAGI (reference sequence). The CDR3 covers 15 residues. CDR3 DNA: TGTGCCAGCAGTTACGCTGAGAGCTCCTACAATGAGCAGTTCTTC. Translation gives CASSYAESSYNEQFF.